The 9 T cell receptor beta chains reported below all come from one sample, sequenced in a study of T cell repertoires in cytomegalovirus infection. Each CDR3 protein gets one entry after TCRdb re-called the reads with MiXCR. Counted here are 350,000 to 500,000 distinct CDR3 sequences, roughly 31% occurring once; the ten biggest clones make up roughly an eighth. The specimen was PBMCs. These receptors all come from a human donor in good health (CMV status not recorded). Some clones in this sample may be carry-over from other donors' samples.

The sample holds a few counts of this clonotype. This sequence joins TRBV28 and TRBJ2-2, with 10 bases that match TRBD1. CDR1 and CDR2 (germline): MDHEN, SYDVKM. The length of the CDR3 is 14 residues. With 10 bases clipped from V and 7 bases from J, the junction kept 9 bases outside the gene matches. In nucleotides, the CDR3 is TGTGCCACCAGAGACAGGGGGCGCTTCGGGGAGCTGTTTTTT. Amino acid sequence: CATRDRGRFGELFF.

V and J are TRBV2 and TRBJ1-4; a weak D match, TRBD1 (5 bases). Germline V gene data show CDR1 as SNHLY and CDR2 as FYNNEI. The CDR3 covers 10 residues. Between the trimmed V and J ends, which lost 9 bases and 15 bases, there was a span of 14 bases. CDR3 coding DNA: TGTGCCAGTAGTTACGGGACCTTGTTTTTT. It is translated as CASSYGTLFF.

The rearrangement links TRBV5-1 to TRBJ2-3, with TRBD1 identical over 9 bases. This CDR3 region has 16 residues. V gave up 4 bases and J gave up 2 bases; unmatched junction bases: 8. Germline CDR1 is SGHRS and CDR2 is YFSETQ. CDR3 DNA sequence: TGCGCCAGCAGCCCGGACGGACAGGGGCCCACAGATACGCAGTATTTT. This sequence encodes CASSPDGQGPTDTQYF.

As to this clonotype: This may be a read error, as it is one base from a much larger clone. The rearrangement uses TRBV7-2 and TRBJ1-1, with 7 positions matching TRBD1. Per the germline V gene, CDR1 is SGHTA and CDR2 is FQGNSA. The CDR3 contains 17 residues. The V gene end was trimmed by 6 bases and the J gene end by 3 bases; junction bases not matched to a gene: 16. CDR3 in DNA: TGTGCCAGCAGACCCTCGGGACAGCTTAGAGGGTACACTGAAGCTTTCTTT. Protein sequence: CASRPSGQLRGYTEAFF.

Points on this clonotype: Just one base apart from a much larger clone, this may be a read error. V gene TRBV7-8 combines with J gene TRBJ2-3; D remains ambiguous. V shed 9 bases and J shed 0 bases, with 10 bases lying between them. The CDR3 covers 13 residues. The germline V gene encodes CDR1 SGHVS and CDR2 FQNEAQ. CDR3 region: CARRDLSTDTQYF. DNA of the CDR3: TGTGCCAGACGTGACCTAAGCACAGATACGCAGTATTTT.

A single count supports this clonotype. The chain combines TRBV9 with TRBJ2-3; 9 nucleotides align to TRBD2. Germline V gene lookup returns CDR1 SGDLS and CDR2 YYNGEE. Trimming at V came to 5 bases and at J to 2 bases, leaving 9 bases not matched to a gene. The CDR3 runs to 16 residues. CDR3 region: CASSEERGAYTDTQYF. CDR3 DNA sequence: TGTGCCAGCAGTGAAGAGCGGGGGGCCTACACAGATACGCAGTATTTT.

This clonotype was picked up a small number of times. The rearrangement links TRBV7-9 to TRBJ1-2, with 10 bases matching TRBD1. The CDR3 totals 16 residues. J gave up 2 bases and V 5 bases, and 8 bases lay outside the gene matches. Per the germline V gene, CDR1 is SEHNR and CDR2 is FQNEAQ (reference sequence). In DNA, the CDR3 is TGTGCCAGCAGCCCTCGACAGGGGGCGTTAAACTATGGCTACACCTTC. It yields the protein CASSPRQGALNYGYTF. Supplemented by reference TRBV7-9 and TRBJ1-2, the full variable domain reads DTGVSQNPRHKITKRGQNVTFRCDPISEHNRLYWYRQTLGQGPEFLTYFQNEAQLEKSRLLSDRFSAERPKGSFSTLEIQRTEQGDSAMYLCASSPRQGALNYGYTFGSGTRLTVV.

This clonotype came up a few times. This chain connects TRBV6-2 or TRBV6-3 to TRBJ2-2, with 8 bases matching TRBD1. Trimming took 4 bases from V and 1 from J; bases not matched to a gene: 5. CDR1 is MNHEY and CDR2 is SVGEGT in the germline V gene. CDR3 length: 16 amino acids. The CDR3 spells CASSSYGTGNTGELFF. The CDR3 region has the DNA TGTGCCAGCAGTTCCTACGGGACAGGGAACACCGGGGAGCTGTTTTTT.

V is TRBV15 and J is TRBJ2-7; 9 positions agree with TRBD2. With 0 bases clipped from V and 3 bases from J, the junction kept 9 bases outside the gene matches. The CDR3 length is 17 residues. CDR1 LNHNV and CDR2 YYDKDF come from the germline V gene (reference sequence). CDR3 DNA: TGTGCCACCAGCAGAGATCCGAGAGCGGGGGGCCACTACGAGCAGTACTTC. This sequence encodes CATSRDPRAGGHYEQYF.